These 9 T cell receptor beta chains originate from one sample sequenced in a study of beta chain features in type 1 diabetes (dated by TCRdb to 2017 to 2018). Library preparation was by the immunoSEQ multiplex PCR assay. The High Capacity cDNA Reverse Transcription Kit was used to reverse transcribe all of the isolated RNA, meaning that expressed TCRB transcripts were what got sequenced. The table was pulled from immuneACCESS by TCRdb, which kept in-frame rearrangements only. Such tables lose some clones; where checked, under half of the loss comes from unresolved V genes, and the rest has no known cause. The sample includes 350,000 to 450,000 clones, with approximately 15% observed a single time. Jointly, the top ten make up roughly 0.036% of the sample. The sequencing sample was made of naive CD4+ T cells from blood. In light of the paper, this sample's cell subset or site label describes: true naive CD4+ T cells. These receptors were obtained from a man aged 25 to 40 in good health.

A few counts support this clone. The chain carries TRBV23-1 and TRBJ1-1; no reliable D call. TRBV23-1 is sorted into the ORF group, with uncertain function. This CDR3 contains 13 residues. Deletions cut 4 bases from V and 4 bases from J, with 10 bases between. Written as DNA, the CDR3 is TGCGCCAGCAGTCGATTGGGCGGCACTGAAGCTTTCTTT. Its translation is CASSRLGGTEAFF.

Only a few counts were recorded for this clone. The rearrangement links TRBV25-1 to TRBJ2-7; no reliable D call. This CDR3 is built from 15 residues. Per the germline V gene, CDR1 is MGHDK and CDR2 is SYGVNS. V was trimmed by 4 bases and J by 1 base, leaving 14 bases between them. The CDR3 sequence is CASSGFRKGSYEQYF. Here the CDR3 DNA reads TGTGCCAGCAGTGGGTTTAGAAAAGGATCCTACGAGCAGTACTTC.

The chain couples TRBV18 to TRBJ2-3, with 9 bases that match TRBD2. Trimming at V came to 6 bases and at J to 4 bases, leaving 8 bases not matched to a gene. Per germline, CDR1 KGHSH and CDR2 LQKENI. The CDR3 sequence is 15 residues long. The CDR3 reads CASSPREGRADTQYF. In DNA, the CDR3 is TGTGCCAGCTCTCCGCGGGAGGGCCGTGCAGATACGCAGTATTTT.

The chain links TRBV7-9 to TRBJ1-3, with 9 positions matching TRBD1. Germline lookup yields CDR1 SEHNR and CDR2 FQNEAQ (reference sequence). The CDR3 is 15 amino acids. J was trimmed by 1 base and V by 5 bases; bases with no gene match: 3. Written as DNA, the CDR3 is TGTGCCAGCAGCCAACAGGGGGCATCTGGAAACACCATATATTTT. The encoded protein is CASSQQGASGNTIYF.

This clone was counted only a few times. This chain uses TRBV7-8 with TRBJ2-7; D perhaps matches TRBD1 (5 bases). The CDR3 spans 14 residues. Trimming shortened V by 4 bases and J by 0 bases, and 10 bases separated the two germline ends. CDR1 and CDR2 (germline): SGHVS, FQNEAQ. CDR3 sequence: CASSSTTVSYEQYV. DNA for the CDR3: TGTGCCAGCAGCTCGACGACAGTCTCCTACGAGCAGTACGTC.

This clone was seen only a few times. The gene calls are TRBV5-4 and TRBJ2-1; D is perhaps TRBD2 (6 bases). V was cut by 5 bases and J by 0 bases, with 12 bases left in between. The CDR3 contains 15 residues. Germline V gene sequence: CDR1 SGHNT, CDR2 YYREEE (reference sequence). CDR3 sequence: CASRERVSSYNEQFF. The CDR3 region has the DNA TGTGCCAGCAGAGAGCGGGTTAGCTCCTACAATGAGCAGTTCTTC. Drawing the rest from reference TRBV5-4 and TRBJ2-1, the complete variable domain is ETGVTQSPTHLIKTRGQQVTLRCSSQSGHNTVSWYQQALGQGPQFIFQYYREEENGRGNFPPRFSGLQFPNYSSELNVNALELDDSALYLCASRERVSSYNEQFFGPGTRLTVL.

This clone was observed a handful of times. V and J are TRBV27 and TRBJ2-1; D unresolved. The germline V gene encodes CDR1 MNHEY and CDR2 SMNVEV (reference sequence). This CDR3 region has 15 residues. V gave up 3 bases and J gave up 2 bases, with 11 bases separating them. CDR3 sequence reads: CASSFLSAAYNEQFF. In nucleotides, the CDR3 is TGTGCCAGCAGTTTTCTCTCGGCGGCCTACAATGAGCAGTTCTTC.

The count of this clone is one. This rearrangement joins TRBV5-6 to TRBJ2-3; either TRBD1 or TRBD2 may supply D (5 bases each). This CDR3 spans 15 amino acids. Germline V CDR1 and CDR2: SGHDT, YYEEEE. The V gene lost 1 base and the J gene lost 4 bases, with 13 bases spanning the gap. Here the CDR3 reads CASSLMGVPPDTQYF. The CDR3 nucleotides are TGTGCCAGCAGCTTGATGGGGGTCCCGCCAGATACGCAGTATTTT.

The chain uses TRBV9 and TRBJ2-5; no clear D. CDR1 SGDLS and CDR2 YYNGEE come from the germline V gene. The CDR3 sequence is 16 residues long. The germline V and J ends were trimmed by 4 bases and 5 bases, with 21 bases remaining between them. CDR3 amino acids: CASSPRGSGPGETQYF. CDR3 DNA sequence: TGTGCCAGCAGCCCTCGCGGCTCCGGGCCCGGGGAGACCCAGTACTTC.